These 5 T cell receptor beta chains originate from one sample sequenced in a study of blood T cell repertoires in COVID-19. The method was immunoSEQ multiplex PCR; TCRdb's version includes in-frame clones alone and lacks a portion of them. The sample has about 100,000 clones; roughly 80% are singletons. Sequencing input: peripheral blood. These receptors were taken from a woman in her seventies with acute or convalescent COVID-19.

V usage is TRBV6-1 and J usage is TRBJ2-7, with D tentatively TRBD1 (6 bases). CDR1 and CDR2 from the germline V gene are MNHNS and SASEGT. V was clipped by 3 bases and J by 2 bases, with 14 bases between them. This CDR3 has 15 amino acids. CDR3 region: CASSDTGQIPYEQYV. CDR3 DNA sequence: TGTGCCAGCAGTGATACCGGACAGATCCCCTACGAGCAGTACGTC.

The chain couples TRBV20-1 to TRBJ2-7; D is perhaps TRBD2 (6 bases). V was shortened by 4 bases and J by 9 bases, with 13 bases between the two germline ends. The germline V gene encodes CDR1 DFQATT and CDR2 SNEGSKA (reference sequence). This CDR3 comprises 11 residues. The CDR3 nucleotides are TGCAGTGCTAAACTGGCGGGGCGGCAGTACGTC. Amino acids: CSAKLAGRQYV.

This clone was recorded once. This chain links TRBV12-3 or TRBV12-4 with TRBJ2-3; no clear D. The CDR3 covers 13 residues. V was pared by 3 bases and J by 3 bases, with 7 bases between. The CDR3 here is CASSFGITDTQYF. CDR3 sequence (DNA): TGTGCCAGCAGTTTTGGCATTACAGATACGCAGTATTTT.

The rearrangement joins TRBV29-1 to TRBJ1-1, with a possible D match to TRBD1 (5 bases). V shed 6 bases and J shed 4 bases, with 12 bases lying between them. CDR3 size: 12 residues. Germline V gives CDR1 SQVTM, CDR2 ANQGSEA. CDR3 in amino acids: CSVMGGGTEAFF. DNA for the CDR3: TGCAGCGTCATGGGGGGGGGCACTGAAGCTTTCTTT.

The chain carries TRBV7-2 and TRBJ2-1; a possible D gene is TRBD1 (6 bases). Germline V gene lookup returns CDR1 SGHTA and CDR2 FQGNSA. The CDR3 consists of 12 residues. Trimming pared 4 bases from V and 9 bases from J, leaving 10 bases between. The CDR3 nucleotides read TGTGCCAGCAGCTCCACAGGGTTTGAGCAGTTCTTC. As protein: CASSSTGFEQFF.